What follows are 3 T cell receptor beta chains derived from one specimen sequenced in a study of OX40 agonist ivuxolimab in advanced cancers. Clones were read by immunoSEQ multiplex PCR, and TCRdb kept only the in-frame ones, dropping some. The sample shows about 96,000 clones, 90% of them seen only once. Sequencing was performed on CD4+ or CD8+ T cells sorted from blood, taken in a trial of the OX40 agonist ivuxolimab. These receptor sequences come from an adult with an advanced solid tumor such as melanoma, head and neck, liver or kidney cancer.

The V call is TRBV7-6, the J call TRBJ2-7, with TRBD2 as a possible D gene (6 bases). CDR3 size: 13 residues. Germline loops: CDR1 SGHVS, CDR2 FNYEAQ. Trimming pared 7 bases from V and 2 bases from J, leaving 12 bases between. The CDR3 region is CASISGGPYEQYF. DNA of the CDR3: TGTGCCAGCATCTCCGGGGGACCCTACGAGCAGTACTTC.

The chain joins TRBV23-1 to TRBJ2-1; D is unresolved. TRBV23-1 belongs to the ORF category, with a function that is uncertain. The CDR3 sequence is 13 residues long. Trimming stripped 0 bases from V and 6 bases from J, with 6 bases between. CDR3 nucleotide sequence: TGCGCCAGCAGTCAATCCGCCCTCAATGAGCAGTTCTTC. Its protein product is CASSQSALNEQFF.

The chain combines TRBV7-2 with TRBJ1-1; a possible D gene is TRBD1 (5 bases). V was cut by 1 base and J by 5 bases, with 17 bases left in between. Germline values: CDR1 SGHTA, CDR2 FQGNSA. CDR3 length: 16 amino acids. CDR3 sequence reads: CASSLEGPGTRTEAFF. CDR3 DNA: TGTGCCAGCAGCTTAGAGGGTCCAGGGACGAGGACTGAAGCTTTCTTT.